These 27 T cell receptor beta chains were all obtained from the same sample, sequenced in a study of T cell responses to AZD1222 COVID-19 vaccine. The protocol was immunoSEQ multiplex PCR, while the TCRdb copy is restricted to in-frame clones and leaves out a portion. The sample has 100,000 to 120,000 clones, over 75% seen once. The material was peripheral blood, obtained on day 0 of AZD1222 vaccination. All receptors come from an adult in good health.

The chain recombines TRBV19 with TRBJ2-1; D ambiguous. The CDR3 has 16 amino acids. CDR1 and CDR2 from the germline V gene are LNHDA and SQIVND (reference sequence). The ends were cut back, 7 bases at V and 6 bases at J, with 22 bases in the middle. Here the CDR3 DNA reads TGTGCCAGTACCACCACTCAGTTTGGCAGCCGCAATGAGCAGTTCTTC. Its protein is CASTTTQFGSRNEQFF. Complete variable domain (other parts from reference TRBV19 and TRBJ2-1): DGGITQSPKYLFRKEGQNVTLSCEQNLNHDAMYWYRQDPGQGLRLIYYSQIVNDFQKGDIAEGYSVSREKKESFPLTVTSAQKNPTAFYLCASTTTQFGSRNEQFFGPGTRLTVL.

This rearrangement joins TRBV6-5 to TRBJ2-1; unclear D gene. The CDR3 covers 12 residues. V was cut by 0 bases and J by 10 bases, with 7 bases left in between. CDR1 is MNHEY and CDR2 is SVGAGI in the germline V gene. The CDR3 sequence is CASSYSTREQFF. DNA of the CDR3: TGTGCCAGCAGTTACTCGACCCGGGAGCAGTTCTTC.

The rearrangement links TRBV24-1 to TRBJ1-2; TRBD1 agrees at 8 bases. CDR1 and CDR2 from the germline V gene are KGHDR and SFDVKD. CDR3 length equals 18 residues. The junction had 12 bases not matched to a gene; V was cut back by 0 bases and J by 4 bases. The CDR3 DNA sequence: TGTGCCACCAGTGATTTGCCGAGTTGGACAGGGAGTACCTATGGCTACACCTTC. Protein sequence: CATSDLPSWTGSTYGYTF.

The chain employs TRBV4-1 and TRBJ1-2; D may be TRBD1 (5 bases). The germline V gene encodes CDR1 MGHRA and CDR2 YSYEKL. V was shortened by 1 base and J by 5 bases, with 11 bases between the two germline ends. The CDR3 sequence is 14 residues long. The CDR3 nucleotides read TGCGCCAGCAGCCAAGGACAGTTGGGGTATGGCTACACCTTC. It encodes CASSQGQLGYGYTF.

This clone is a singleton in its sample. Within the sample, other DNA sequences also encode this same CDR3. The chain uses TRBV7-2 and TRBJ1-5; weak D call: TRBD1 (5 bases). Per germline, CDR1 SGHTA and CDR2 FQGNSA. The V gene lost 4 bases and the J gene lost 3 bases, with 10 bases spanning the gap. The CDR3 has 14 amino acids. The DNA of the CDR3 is TGTGCCAGCAGCTCCCAGGGACTCAATCAGCCCCAGCATTTT. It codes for CASSSQGLNQPQHF.

DNA of the CDR3: TGCGCCAGCGCGCCAGGTGATCCTAAAGAGACCCAGTACTTC. Amino acid sequence: CASAPGDPKETQYF. The genes are TRBV10-1 and TRBJ2-5, with unresolved D. Germline CDR1 and CDR2: WNHNN and SYGVQD (reference sequence). The CDR3 runs 14 residues. Trimming pared 8 bases from V and 3 bases from J, leaving 16 bases between.

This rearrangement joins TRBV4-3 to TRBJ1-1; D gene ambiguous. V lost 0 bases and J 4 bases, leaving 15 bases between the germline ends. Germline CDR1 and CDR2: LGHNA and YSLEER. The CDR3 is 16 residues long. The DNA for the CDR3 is TGCGCCAGCAGCCAAGAGTCCTCAGTGGGCGGCACTGAAGCTTTCTTT. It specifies CASSQESSVGGTEAFF.

DNA for the CDR3: TGTGCCAGCAGCTTTGACAGGGGCGGTATAAACACCATATATTTT. Protein product: CASSFDRGGINTIYF. V gene TRBV5-8 combines with J gene TRBJ1-3; 8 positions match TRBD1. The J segment lost 6 bases and the V segment lost 2 bases, leaving 7 bases of the junction unmatched. The CDR3 loop spans 15 amino acids. Germline V gene data show CDR1 as SGHTS and CDR2 as YDEGEE.

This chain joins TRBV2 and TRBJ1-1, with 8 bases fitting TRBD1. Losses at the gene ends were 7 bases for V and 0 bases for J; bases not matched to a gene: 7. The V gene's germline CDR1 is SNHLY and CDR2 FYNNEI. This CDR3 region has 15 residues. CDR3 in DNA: TGTGCCAGCAAGTTTGACAGGGGAATGAACACTGAAGCTTTCTTT. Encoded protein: CASKFDRGMNTEAFF.

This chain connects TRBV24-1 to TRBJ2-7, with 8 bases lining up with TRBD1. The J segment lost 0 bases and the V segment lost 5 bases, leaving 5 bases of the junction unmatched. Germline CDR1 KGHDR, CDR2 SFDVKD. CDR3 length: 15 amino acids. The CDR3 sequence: CATSGTGTGSYEQYF. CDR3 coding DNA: TGTGCCACCAGTGGGACCGGGACAGGCTCCTACGAGCAGTACTTC.

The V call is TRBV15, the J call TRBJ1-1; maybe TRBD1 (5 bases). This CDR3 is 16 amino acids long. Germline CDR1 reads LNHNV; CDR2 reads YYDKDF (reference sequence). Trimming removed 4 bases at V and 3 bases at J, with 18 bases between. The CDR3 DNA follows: TGTGCCACCAGCACCAGGGCCCACAGAACCTACACTGAAGCTTTCTTT. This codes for CATSTRAHRTYTEAFF.

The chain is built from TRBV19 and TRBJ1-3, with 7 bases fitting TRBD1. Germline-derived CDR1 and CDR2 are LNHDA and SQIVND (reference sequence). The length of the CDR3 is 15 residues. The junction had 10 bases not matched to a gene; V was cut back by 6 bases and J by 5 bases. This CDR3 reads CASSQQQGRRNTIYF. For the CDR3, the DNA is TGTGCCAGTAGCCAGCAACAGGGGAGGCGAAACACCATATATTTT.

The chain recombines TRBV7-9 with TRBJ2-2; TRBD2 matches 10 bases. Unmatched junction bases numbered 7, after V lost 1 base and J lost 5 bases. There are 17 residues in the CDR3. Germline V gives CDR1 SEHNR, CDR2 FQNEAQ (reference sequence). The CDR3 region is CASSLDLAGVATGELFF. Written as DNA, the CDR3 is TGTGCCAGCAGCTTAGACCTAGCGGGAGTAGCTACCGGGGAGCTGTTTTTT.

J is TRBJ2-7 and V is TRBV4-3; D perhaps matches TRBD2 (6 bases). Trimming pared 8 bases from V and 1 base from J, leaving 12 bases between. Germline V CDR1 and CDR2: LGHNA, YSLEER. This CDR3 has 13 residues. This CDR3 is CASFPGTSYEQYF. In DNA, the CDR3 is TGCGCCAGCTTTCCCGGGACTTCCTACGAGCAGTACTTC.

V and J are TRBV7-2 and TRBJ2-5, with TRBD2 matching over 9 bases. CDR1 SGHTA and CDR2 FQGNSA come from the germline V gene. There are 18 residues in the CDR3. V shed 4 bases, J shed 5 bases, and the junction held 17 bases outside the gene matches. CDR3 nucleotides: TGTGCCAGCAGCTCCCGGACTCGCGGGGGGGCCTTGGGGGAGACCCAGTACTTC. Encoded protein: CASSSRTRGGALGETQYF.

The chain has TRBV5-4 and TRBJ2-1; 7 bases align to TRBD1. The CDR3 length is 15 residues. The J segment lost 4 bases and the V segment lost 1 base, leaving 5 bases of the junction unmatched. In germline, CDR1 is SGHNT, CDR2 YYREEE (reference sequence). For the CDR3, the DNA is TGTGCCAGCAGCTTGAATCTGGGACAGTACAATGAGCAGTTCTTC. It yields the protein CASSLNLGQYNEQFF.

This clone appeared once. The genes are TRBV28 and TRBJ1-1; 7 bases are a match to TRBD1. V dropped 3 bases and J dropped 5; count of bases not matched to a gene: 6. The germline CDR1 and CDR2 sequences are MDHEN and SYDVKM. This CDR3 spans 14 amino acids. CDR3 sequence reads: CASSFQGDLTEAFF. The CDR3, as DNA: TGTGCCAGCAGTTTCCAGGGGGACTTGACTGAAGCTTTCTTT.

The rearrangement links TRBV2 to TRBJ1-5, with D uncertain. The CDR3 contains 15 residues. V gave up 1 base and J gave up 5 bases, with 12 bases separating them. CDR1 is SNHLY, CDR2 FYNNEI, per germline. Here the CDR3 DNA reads TGTGCCAGCAGTGAAGAGCTGGGCACGGATCAGCCCCAGCATTTT. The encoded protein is CASSEELGTDQPQHF.

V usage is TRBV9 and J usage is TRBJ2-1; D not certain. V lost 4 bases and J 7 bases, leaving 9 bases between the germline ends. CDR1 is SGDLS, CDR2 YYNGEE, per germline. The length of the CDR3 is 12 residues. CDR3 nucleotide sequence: TGTGCCAGCAGCTTCTGGGGTAATGAGCAGTTCTTC. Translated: CASSFWGNEQFF.

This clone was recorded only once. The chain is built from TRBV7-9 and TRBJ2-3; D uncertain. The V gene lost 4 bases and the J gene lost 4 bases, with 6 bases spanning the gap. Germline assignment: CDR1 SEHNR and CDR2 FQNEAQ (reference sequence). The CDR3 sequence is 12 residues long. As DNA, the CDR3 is TGTGCCAGCAGCTACCTTTCAGATACGCAGTATTTT. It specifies CASSYLSDTQYF.

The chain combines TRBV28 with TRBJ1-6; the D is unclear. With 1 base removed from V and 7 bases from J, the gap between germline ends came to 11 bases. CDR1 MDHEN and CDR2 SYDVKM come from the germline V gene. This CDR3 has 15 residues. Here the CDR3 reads CASSLFWAPNSPLHF. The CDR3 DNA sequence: TGTGCCAGCAGTTTATTCTGGGCACCGAATTCACCCCTCCACTTT.

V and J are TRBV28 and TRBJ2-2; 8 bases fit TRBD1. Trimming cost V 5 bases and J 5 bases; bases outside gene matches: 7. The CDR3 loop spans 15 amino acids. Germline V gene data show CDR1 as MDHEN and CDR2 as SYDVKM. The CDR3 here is CASSRSGGWTGELFF. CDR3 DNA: TGTGCCAGCAGTCGCTCAGGGGGCTGGACCGGGGAGCTGTTTTTT.

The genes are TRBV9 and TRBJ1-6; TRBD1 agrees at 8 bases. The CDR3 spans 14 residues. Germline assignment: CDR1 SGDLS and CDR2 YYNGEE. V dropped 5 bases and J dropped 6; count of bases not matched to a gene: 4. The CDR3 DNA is TGTGCCAGCAGTAAGGACAGGGTTAATTCACCCCTCCACTTT. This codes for CASSKDRVNSPLHF.

The CDR3 nucleotides are TGTGCCAGCTCTATAGCCCTCGGCAATGAGCAGTTCTTC. Protein product: CASSIALGNEQFF. The rearrangement joins TRBV18 to TRBJ2-1, with D hard to call. Germline CDR1 and CDR2: KGHSH and LQKENI. Trimming took 6 bases from V and 6 from J, leaving 12 bases between them. This CDR3 region has 13 residues.

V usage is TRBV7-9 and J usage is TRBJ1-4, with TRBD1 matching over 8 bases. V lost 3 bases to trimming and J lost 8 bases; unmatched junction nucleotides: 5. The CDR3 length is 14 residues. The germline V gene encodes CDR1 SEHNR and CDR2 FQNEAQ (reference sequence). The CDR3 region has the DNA TGTGCCAGCAGCTTGGGGACAGGAGGCGAAAAACTGTTTTTT. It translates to CASSLGTGGEKLFF.

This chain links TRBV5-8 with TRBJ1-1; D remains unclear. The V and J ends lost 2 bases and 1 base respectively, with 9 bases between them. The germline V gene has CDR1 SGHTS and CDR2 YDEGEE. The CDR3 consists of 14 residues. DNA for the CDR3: TGTGCCAGCAGCTTCCGTCGGGGGAACACTGAAGCTTTCTTT. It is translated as CASSFRRGNTEAFF.

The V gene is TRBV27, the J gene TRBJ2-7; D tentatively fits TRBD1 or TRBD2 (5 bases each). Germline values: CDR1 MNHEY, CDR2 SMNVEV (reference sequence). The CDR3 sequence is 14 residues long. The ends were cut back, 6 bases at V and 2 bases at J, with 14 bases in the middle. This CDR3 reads CASSPGGGTYEQYF. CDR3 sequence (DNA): TGTGCCAGCAGCCCTGGTGGGGGAACCTACGAGCAGTACTTC.